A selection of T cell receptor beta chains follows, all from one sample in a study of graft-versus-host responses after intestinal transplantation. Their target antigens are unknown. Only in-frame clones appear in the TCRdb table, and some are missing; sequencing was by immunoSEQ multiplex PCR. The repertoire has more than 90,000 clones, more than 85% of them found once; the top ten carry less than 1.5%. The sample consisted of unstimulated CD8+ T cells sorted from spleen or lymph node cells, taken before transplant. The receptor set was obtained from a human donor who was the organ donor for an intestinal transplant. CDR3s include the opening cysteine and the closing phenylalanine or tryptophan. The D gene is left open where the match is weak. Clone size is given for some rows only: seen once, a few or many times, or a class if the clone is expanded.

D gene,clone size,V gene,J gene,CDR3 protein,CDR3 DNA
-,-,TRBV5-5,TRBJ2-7,CASSMTDEQYF,TGTGCCAGCAGTATGACTGATGAGCAGTACTTC
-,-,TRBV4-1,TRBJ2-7,CASSPRNPSYEQYF,TGCGCCAGCAGCCCTCGTAATCCCTCCTACGAGCAGTACTTC
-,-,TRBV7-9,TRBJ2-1,CASSCSRERSYNEQFF,TGTGCCAGCAGCTGCAGCCGGGAACGCTCCTACAATGAGCAGTTCTTC
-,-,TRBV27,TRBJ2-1,CASSRISSYNEQFF,TGTGCCAGCAGTAGAATCAGCTCCTACAATGAGCAGTTCTTC
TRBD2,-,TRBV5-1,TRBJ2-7,CASSGRLAGSNRGPYEQYF,TGCGCCAGCAGCGGCCGACTAGCGGGATCTAACCGAGGGCCCTACGAGCAGTACTTC
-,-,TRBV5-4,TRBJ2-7,CASSPGARGYEQYF,TGTGCCAGCAGCCCTGGGGCCAGGGGCTACGAGCAGTACTTC
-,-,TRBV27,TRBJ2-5,CASSLGGRETQYF,TGTGCCAGCAGTCTCGGGGGTAGGGAGACCCAGTACTTC
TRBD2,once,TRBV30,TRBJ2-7,CACATSKREGVEQYF,TGTGCCTGCGCAACATCGAAGCGGGAGGGTGTCGAGCAGTACTTC
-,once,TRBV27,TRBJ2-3,CASSLWMWDTQYF,TGTGCCAGCAGTTTATGGATGTGGGATACGCAGTATTTT
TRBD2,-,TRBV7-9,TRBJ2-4,CASSPSGSNIQYF,TGTGCCAGCAGCCCTAGCGGGAGTAACATTCAGTACTTC
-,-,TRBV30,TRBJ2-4,CAWSTSSGGRGIQYF,TGTGCCTGGAGTACCTCGTCCGGGGGCCGAGGGATTCAGTACTTC
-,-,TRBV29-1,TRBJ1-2,CSVEERAGYTF,TGCAGCGTTGAGGAAAGGGCCGGCTACACCTTC
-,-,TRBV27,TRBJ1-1,CASSLLGGGNTEAFF,TGTGCCAGCAGTTTATTGGGTGGTGGGAACACTGAAGCTTTCTTT
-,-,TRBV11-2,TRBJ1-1,CASSPDLGQGVSTEAFF,TGTGCCAGCAGTCCCGATCTGGGGCAGGGAGTTAGCACTGAAGCTTTCTTT
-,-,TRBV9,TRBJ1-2,CASSVDGLGYGYTF,TGTGCCAGCAGCGTAGATGGGCTTGGCTATGGCTACACCTTC
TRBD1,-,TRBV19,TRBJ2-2,CASSTGTGGFGGELFF,TGTGCCAGTAGTACCGGGACAGGGGGCTTCGGCGGGGAGCTGTTTTTT
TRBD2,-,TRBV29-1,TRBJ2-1,CSIAGGANEQFF,TGCAGTATTGCGGGAGGGGCCAATGAGCAGTTCTTC